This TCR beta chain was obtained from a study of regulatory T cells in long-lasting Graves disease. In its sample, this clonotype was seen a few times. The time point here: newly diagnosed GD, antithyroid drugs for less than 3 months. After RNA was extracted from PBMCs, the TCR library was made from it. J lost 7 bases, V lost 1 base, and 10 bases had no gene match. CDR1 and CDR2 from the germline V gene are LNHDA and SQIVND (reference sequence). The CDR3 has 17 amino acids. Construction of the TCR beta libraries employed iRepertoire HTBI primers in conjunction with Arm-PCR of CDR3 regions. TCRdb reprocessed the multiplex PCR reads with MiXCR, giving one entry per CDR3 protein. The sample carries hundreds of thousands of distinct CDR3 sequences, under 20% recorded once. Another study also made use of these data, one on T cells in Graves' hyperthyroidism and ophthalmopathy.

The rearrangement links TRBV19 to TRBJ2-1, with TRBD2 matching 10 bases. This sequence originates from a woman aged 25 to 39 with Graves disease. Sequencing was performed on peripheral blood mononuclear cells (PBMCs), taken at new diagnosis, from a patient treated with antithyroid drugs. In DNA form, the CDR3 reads TGTGCCAGTAGTATAGGGCGAAGGACTAGCGGTAAAAATGAGCAGTTCTTC. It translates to CASSIGRRTSGKNEQFF.